The rows below give T cell receptor beta chains drawn from one sample of a study of sequential checkpoint blockade in melanoma. Produced via immunoSEQ multiplex PCR; TCRdb's table is partial and in-frame only. The sample records some 11,000 clones, around 84% being singletons. Specimen: CD8+ T cells sorted from blood (inferred from file names), collected from a patient given nivolumab and ipilimumab in sequence. The origin of the receptors is a human donor with melanoma. The CDR3 runs from the conserved cysteine through the conserved F or W. A D gene is named only where the DNA matches it firmly. Some rows have no size entry. The others give once, few or many, or a class for an expanded clone.

>NA|NA|TRBJ2-7|TRBV15
TGTGCCACCAGCAGAGAAAGGACTGGGTCCTACGAGCAGTACTTC
CATSRERTGSYEQYF
>NA|NA|TRBJ2-2|TRBV7-9
TGTGCCAGCAGTTTCGGTCAGGGGACACCAAACACCGGGGAGCTGTTTTTT
CASSFGQGTPNTGELFF
>TRBD1|few|TRBJ1-2|TRBV6-4
TGTGCCAGCAGTCTCTCAGGGGGAAGGGGCTACACCTTC
CASSLSGGRGYTF
>TRBD1|NA|TRBJ1-1|TRBV9
TGTGCCAGCAGCTTACGGGACAGCTACACTGAAGCTTTCTTT
CASSLRDSYTEAFF
>NA|NA|TRBJ2-2|TRBV11-2
TGTGCCAGCAGCTTCCCAACAGGGCTAGCTCGCACCGGGGAGCTGTTTTTT
CASSFPTGLARTGELFF
>NA|few|TRBJ1-2|TRBV6-5
TGTGCCAGCAGTTACCATCAGGGGAGAGGCTACACCTTC
CASSYHQGRGYTF
>NA|NA|TRBJ2-3|TRBV4-1
TGCGCCAGCAGCCTGCCTCTCGGGAGCAGCACAGATACGCAGTATTTT
CASSLPLGSSTDTQYF
>TRBD1|NA|TRBJ1-5|TRBV5-8
TGTGCCAGCAGCCAGGGGACAGGGGGCCAGCCCCAGCATTTT
CASSQGTGGQPQHF
>NA|NA|TRBJ1-2|TRBV9
TGTGCCAGCAGCGCCAGAATCGGGGGGTCAGGGTATGGCTACACCTTC
CASSARIGGSGYGYTF
>TRBD1|once|TRBJ2-2|TRBV19
TGTGCCAGTTGGGACAGGGCTAATTACGGGGAGCTGTTTTTT
CASWDRANYGELFF
>TRBD2|NA|TRBJ2-7|TRBV7-8
TGTGCCAGCAGCTTAGGCCCGGGAGGGATACACGAGCAGTACTTC
CASSLGPGGIHEQYF
>NA|NA|TRBJ2-2|TRBV29-1
TGCAGCGTTGACAGGGACACCGGGGAGCTGTTTTTT
CSVDRDTGELFF
>TRBD1|NA|TRBJ2-7|TRBV27
TGTGCCAGCAGTCTCATCCGGGACAGGGGTTACGAGCAGTACTTC
CASSLIRDRGYEQYF
>TRBD2|NA|TRBJ2-2|TRBV19
TGTGCCAGTAGCCCCGGGACTAGCACCGGGGAGCTGTTTTTT
CASSPGTSTGELFF
>TRBD2|few|TRBJ2-3|TRBV6-1
TGTGCCAGCAGTGAAGCTAGCGGGAGTCCTAGCACAGATACGCAGTATTTT
CASSEASGSPSTDTQYF
>NA|few|TRBJ2-5|TRBV28
TGTGCCAGCAGTTTGACTAGTAAAGAGACCCAGTACTTC
CASSLTSKETQYF
>TRBD1|NA|TRBJ1-2|TRBV5-4
TGTGCCAGCAGCCCGACCCTGGATGGGACAGCCTATGGCTACACCTTC
CASSPTLDGTAYGYTF
>NA|NA|TRBJ2-7|TRBV27
TGTGCCAGCGGAGCATACGAGCAGTACTTC
CASGAYEQYF
>NA|few|TRBJ1-3|TRBV7-9
TGTGCCAGCAGCTTACCCCAGGGAGGCCCTGGAAACACCATATATTTT
CASSLPQGGPGNTIYF
>TRBD1|NA|TRBJ2-1|TRBV5-1
TGCGCCAGCAGCTTCCCCAGGGGGCACAATGAGCAGTTCTTC
CASSFPRGHNEQFF
>NA|NA|TRBJ2-1|TRBV6-1
TGTGCCAGCAGTGAGGTCCAGGGGTCCTACAATGAGCAGTTCTTC
CASSEVQGSYNEQFF
>TRBD2|once|TRBJ2-7|TRBV19
TGTGCCAGTAGTCCTAGCGGGAGAATATACGAGCAGTACTTC
CASSPSGRIYEQYF
>NA|NA|TRBJ2-7|TRBV11-2
TGTGCCAGCAGCTTAGGTCTCGAGCAGTACTTC
CASSLGLEQYF
>TRBD2|NA|TRBJ2-1|TRBV6-5
TGTGCCAGCAGCCTCCCGAGCGGGGGGGAGCAGTTCTTC
CASSLPSGGEQFF
>NA|NA|TRBJ2-3|TRBV27
TGTGCCAGCAGCGGGACTCCCAGGGCAGATACGCAGTATTTT
CASSGTPRADTQYF
>NA|NA|TRBJ2-7|TRBV4-1
TGCGCCAGCAGCCAAGATCTGGAGAGAGCCTCCTACGAGCAGTACTTC
CASSQDLERASYEQYF
>NA|NA|TRBJ2-7|TRBV11-2
TGTGCCAGCAGTGGACGGGGAACCCTCTACGAGCAGTACTTC
CASSGRGTLYEQYF
>TRBD1|NA|TRBJ1-1|TRBV15
TGTGCCACCAGGGACAGGAGCCCTGAAGCTTTCTTT
CATRDRSPEAFF
>NA|NA|TRBJ2-7|TRBV19
TGTGCCAGTAGTATAGACCCATGGACAGGGAGGGCCCCCTACGAGCAGTACTTC
CASSIDPWTGRAPYEQYF
>NA|NA|TRBJ2-1|TRBV6-5
TGTGCCAGCAGTTACGCCCGTGCGGGTGAGCAGTTCTTC
CASSYARAGEQFF
>NA|once|TRBJ2-1|TRBV4-1
TGCGCCAGCAGCCAAGAACACGGGGGTGAGCAGTTCTTC
CASSQEHGGEQFF
>NA|NA|TRBJ2-3|TRBV2
TGTGCCAGCAGTGAATATCCGGGTGTCTTAAGCACAGATACGCAGTATTTT
CASSEYPGVLSTDTQYF